Each of the 18 T cell receptor beta chains below was sequenced from the same sample in a study of cytomegalovirus exposure and HLA in healthy donors. The method was immunoSEQ multiplex PCR; TCRdb's version includes in-frame clones alone and lacks a portion of them. The data contain some 140,000 clones, around nine tenths of them singletons. The specimen sequenced was PBMCs. Source of these receptors: a man aged 18 to 30 in good health and CMV-seropositive.

This chain connects TRBV11-2 to TRBJ2-7; TRBD2 agrees at 9 bases. The CDR3 runs to 16 residues. V shed 5 bases, J shed 0 bases, and the junction held 8 bases outside the gene matches. The germline CDR1 and CDR2 sequences are SGHAT and FQNNGV. CDR3 amino acids: CASSAIHSGSSYEQYF. The CDR3 DNA sequence: TGTGCCAGCAGCGCAATTCATAGCGGGAGCTCCTACGAGCAGTACTTC.

The chain recombines TRBV11-2 with TRBJ1-1; TRBD1 matches at 9 bases. Germline trimming cut 3 bases from V and 5 bases from J; bases unmatched to any gene: 7. CDR1 and CDR2 (germline): SGHAT, FQNNGV. This CDR3 region has 15 residues. CDR3 residues: CASSLGTGMWTEAFF. As DNA, the CDR3 is TGTGCCAGCAGCTTGGGGACAGGGATGTGGACTGAAGCTTTCTTT. Variable domain in full (rest from reference TRBV11-2 and TRBJ1-1): EAGVAQSPRYKIIEKRQSVAFWCNPISGHATLYWYQQILGQGPKLLIQFQNNGVVDDSQLPKDRFSAERLKGVDSTLKIQPAKLEDSAVYLCASSLGTGMWTEAFFGQGTRLTVV.

The table lists this clone with a few counts. The chain employs TRBV19 and TRBJ2-1; 7 bases match TRBD2. V trimming: 8 bases; J trimming: 4 bases; junction bases outside the gene matches: 5. From germline, CDR1 is LNHDA and CDR2 SQIVND (reference sequence). This CDR3 has 13 residues. CDR3 amino acids: CASGGGLYNEQFF. The CDR3 region has the DNA TGTGCCAGTGGCGGGGGACTGTACAATGAGCAGTTCTTC.

This clone was recorded only once. The rearrangement joins TRBV6-5 to TRBJ2-5, with 8 positions matching TRBD2. CDR1 MNHEY and CDR2 SVGAGI come from the germline V gene. J lost 5 bases, V lost 3 bases, and 11 bases had no gene match. CDR3 length: 16 amino acids. Here the CDR3 reads CASSYGAGAEGETQYF. The CDR3 nucleotides read TGTGCCAGCAGTTATGGAGCGGGGGCCGAGGGGGAGACCCAGTACTTC.

V gene TRBV11-1 combines with J gene TRBJ2-3, with 9 bases matching TRBD2. After removal of 2 bases from V and 0 bases from J, the junction contained 9 bases not matched to a gene. Looked up from germline, CDR1 is SGHAT and CDR2 is FQDESV (reference sequence). This CDR3 region has 18 residues. The CDR3 sequence is CASSLMASGAWSTDTQYF. CDR3 bases: TGTGCCAGCAGCTTAATGGCTAGCGGGGCCTGGAGCACAGATACGCAGTATTTT.

This chain joins TRBV5-6 and TRBJ2-1; D possibly corresponds to TRBD2 (5 bases). This CDR3 region has 16 residues. Germline-derived CDR1 and CDR2 are SGHDT and YYEEEE. The germline V and J ends were trimmed by 1 base and 4 bases, with 15 bases remaining between them. The CDR3 loop reads CASSLLTGVVYNEQFF. The DNA for the CDR3 is TGTGCCAGCAGCTTGCTAACCGGGGTCGTATACAATGAGCAGTTCTTC.

This chain links TRBV6-5 with TRBJ2-5, with D possibly being TRBD2 (6 bases). Germline CDR1 and CDR2: MNHEY and SVGAGI. This CDR3 has 15 amino acids. V gave up 0 bases and J gave up 4 bases, with 12 bases separating them. The CDR3, as DNA: TGTGCCAGCAGTTACTCTTCCGAGGGAGGAGAGACCCAGTACTTC. It codes for CASSYSSEGGETQYF.

The chain carries TRBV27 and TRBJ2-3; D might be TRBD1 (5 bases). The CDR3 extends over 14 amino acids. V lost 2 bases, J lost 4 bases, and 10 bases lay in between. Germline V CDR1 and CDR2: MNHEY, SMNVEV (reference sequence). CDR3: CASSLGAVPDTQYF. In DNA form, the CDR3 reads TGTGCCAGCAGTTTAGGGGCCGTCCCAGATACGCAGTATTTT.

The chain uses TRBV27 and TRBJ1-1; D gene ambiguous. Germline loops: CDR1 MNHEY, CDR2 SMNVEV (reference sequence). The CDR3 is 11 amino acids. Trimming stripped 4 bases from V and 5 bases from J, with 5 bases between. The CDR3: CASSSGTEAFF. CDR3 nucleotides: TGTGCCAGCAGTTCAGGTACTGAAGCTTTCTTT.

The chain combines TRBV11-2 with TRBJ2-7, with TRBD1 identical over 8 bases. The CDR3 runs to 16 residues. Unmatched junction bases numbered 10, after V lost 4 bases and J lost 2 bases. Germline values: CDR1 SGHAT, CDR2 FQNNGV. The CDR3 coding sequence is TGTGCCAGCAGCTCCAACCTCGGGACAGGTGCCTACGAGCAGTACTTC. This sequence encodes CASSSNLGTGAYEQYF. Based on the CDR3 plus reference TRBV11-2 and TRBJ2-7, the full variable domain is EAGVAQSPRYKIIEKRQSVAFWCNPISGHATLYWYQQILGQGPKLLIQFQNNGVVDDSQLPKDRFSAERLKGVDSTLKIQPAKLEDSAVYLCASSSNLGTGAYEQYFGPGTRLTVT.

This clone was detected only a few times. The V and J genes are TRBV30 and TRBJ2-1, with 12 bases identical to TRBD2. The length of the CDR3 is 15 residues. CDR1 and CDR2 (germline): GTSNPN, SVGIG (reference sequence). Trimming removed 8 bases from V and 4 bases from J; junction bases left unmatched: 9. CDR3 sequence (DNA): TGTGCCGGCCTGGCTAGCGGGAGGGGGTACAATGAGCAGTTCTTC. It codes for CAGLASGRGYNEQFF.

This chain uses TRBV6-5 with TRBJ1-5; 8 bases are a match to TRBD1. The trim removed 0 bases at V and 2 bases at J, leaving 0 bases unmatched. The CDR3 totals 15 residues. In germline, CDR1 is MNHEY, CDR2 SVGAGI. CDR3 in amino acids: CASSYSTGGNQPQHF. The CDR3 DNA reads as TGTGCCAGCAGTTACTCGACAGGGGGCAATCAGCCCCAGCATTTT.

The gene calls are TRBV5-1 and TRBJ2-7, with D perhaps matching TRBD1 (5 bases). Germline assignment: CDR1 SGHRS and CDR2 YFSETQ. The germline V and J ends were trimmed by 0 bases and 2 bases, with 12 bases remaining between them. The CDR3 contains 15 residues. CDR3 amino acids: CASSLEAGSAYEQYF. The CDR3 DNA reads TGCGCCAGCAGCTTGGAGGCAGGGTCGGCCTACGAGCAGTACTTC. The variable domain in full, with the rest retrieved from reference TRBV5-1 and TRBJ2-7, is KAGVTQTPRYLIKTRGQQVTLSCSPISGHRSVSWYQQTPGQGLQFLFEYFSETQRNKGNFPGRFSGRQFSNSRSEMNVSTLELGDSALYLCASSLEAGSAYEQYFGPGTRLTVT.

The V gene is TRBV18, the J gene TRBJ2-3; 11 bases agree with TRBD1. The CDR3 contains 16 residues. With V trimmed by 6 bases and J by 0 bases, 5 bases remained unmatched. CDR1 and CDR2 from the germline V gene are KGHSH and LQKENI. CDR3 in amino acids: CASSRDRGTSTDTQYF. As DNA, the CDR3 is TGTGCCAGCTCGCGGGACAGGGGGACTAGCACAGATACGCAGTATTTT. The full variable domain, completed using reference TRBV18 and TRBJ2-3, is NAGVMQNPRHLVRRRGQEARLRCSPMKGHSHVYWYRQLPEEGLKFMVYLQKENIIDESGMPKERFSAEFPKEGPSILRIQQVVRGDSAAYFCASSRDRGTSTDTQYFGPGTRLTVL.

CDR3 in amino acids: CAWSFRGSTSYEQYF. The CDR3 bases are TGTGCCTGGAGTTTCAGGGGCAGTACCTCCTACGAGCAGTACTTC. The V and J genes are TRBV30 and TRBJ2-7, with a tentative D call TRBD1 (6 bases). This CDR3 is built from 15 residues. V was cut by 2 bases and J by 0 bases, with 14 bases left in between. The germline gives CDR1 GTSNPN, CDR2 SVGIG (reference sequence).

This clone was recorded only once. The chain recombines TRBV19 with TRBJ1-5; 7 bases agree with TRBD1. Germline lookup yields CDR1 LNHDA and CDR2 SQIVND (reference sequence). CDR3 length: 16 residues. The V and J ends lost 5 bases and 0 bases, in that order; junction bases with no gene match: 7. This CDR3 reads CASSYRGTYSNQPQHF. In DNA, the CDR3 is TGTGCCAGTAGTTACAGGGGAACCTATAGCAATCAGCCCCAGCATTTT. Supplemented by reference TRBV19 and TRBJ1-5, the full variable domain reads DGGITQSPKYLFRKEGQNVTLSCEQNLNHDAMYWYRQDPGQGLRLIYYSQIVNDFQKGDIAEGYSVSREKKESFPLTVTSAQKNPTAFYLCASSYRGTYSNQPQHFGDGTRLSIL.

A few counts support this clone. The chain couples TRBV18 to TRBJ1-2; weak D call: TRBD1 (5 bases). The CDR3 is 13 residues long. V shed 3 bases and J shed 3 bases, with 8 bases lying between them. The germline V gene has CDR1 KGHSH and CDR2 LQKENI. The CDR3: CASSPTTDYGYTF. CDR3 in DNA: TGTGCCAGCTCACCTACGACAGACTATGGCTACACCTTC.

The chain recombines TRBV5-6 with TRBJ1-3, with D possibly TRBD1 on 6 matching bases. Germline values: CDR1 SGHDT, CDR2 YYEEEE. Between the trimmed V and J ends, which lost 0 bases and 9 bases, there was a span of 16 bases. The CDR3 spans 15 residues. Here the CDR3 reads CASSLAGGTGGTIYF. The CDR3 coding sequence is TGTGCCAGCAGCTTGGCTGGGGGCACTGGAGGCACCATATATTTT.